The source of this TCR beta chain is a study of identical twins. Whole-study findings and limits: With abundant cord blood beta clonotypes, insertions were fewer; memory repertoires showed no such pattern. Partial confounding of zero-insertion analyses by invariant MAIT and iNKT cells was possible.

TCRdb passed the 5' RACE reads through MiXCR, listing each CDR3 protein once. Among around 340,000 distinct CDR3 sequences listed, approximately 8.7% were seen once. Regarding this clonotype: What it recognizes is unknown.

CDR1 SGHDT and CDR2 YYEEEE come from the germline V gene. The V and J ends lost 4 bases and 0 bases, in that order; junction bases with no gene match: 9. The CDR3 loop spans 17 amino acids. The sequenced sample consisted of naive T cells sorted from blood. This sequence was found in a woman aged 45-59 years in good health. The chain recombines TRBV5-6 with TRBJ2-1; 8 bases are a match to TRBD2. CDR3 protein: CASSALYSGSSYNEQFF. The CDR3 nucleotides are TGTGCCAGCAGCGCTCTATACAGCGGGAGCTCCTACAATGAGCAGTTCTTC.